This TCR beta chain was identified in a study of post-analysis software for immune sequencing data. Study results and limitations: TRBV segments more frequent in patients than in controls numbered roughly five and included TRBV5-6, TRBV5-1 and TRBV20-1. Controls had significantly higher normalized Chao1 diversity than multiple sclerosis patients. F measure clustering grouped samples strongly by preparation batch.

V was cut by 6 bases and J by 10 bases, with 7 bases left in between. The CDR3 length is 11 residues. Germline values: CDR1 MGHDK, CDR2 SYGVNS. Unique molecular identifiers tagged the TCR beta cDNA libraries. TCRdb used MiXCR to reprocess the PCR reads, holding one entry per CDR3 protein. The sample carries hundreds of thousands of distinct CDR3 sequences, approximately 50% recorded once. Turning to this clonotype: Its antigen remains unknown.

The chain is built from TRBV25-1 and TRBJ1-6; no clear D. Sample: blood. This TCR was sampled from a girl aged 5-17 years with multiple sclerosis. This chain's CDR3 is CASRSDSPLHF. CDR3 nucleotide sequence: TGTGCCAGCAGATCTGACTCACCCCTCCACTTT.